The 2 T cell receptor beta chains in this list originate from one sample, sequenced in a study of patients and donors after allogeneic stem cell transplantation. Via MiXCR, TCRdb re-called the RT-PCR reads, giving one row per CDR3 protein. The sample lists over 130,000 distinct CDR3 sequences; about 36% were seen once. Sequencing used blood, either unsorted or a sorted T cell fraction (not recorded which). All receptors derive from a human donor who was either an allogeneic HSCT recipient or a stem cell or donor lymphocyte infusion donor (not recorded which). It is not recorded whose cells these are; they may come from a transplant donor.

The J gene is TRBJ1-6, the V gene TRBV6-6, with TRBD1 matching 7 bases. This CDR3 comprises 17 residues. J was trimmed by 7 bases and V by 0 bases; bases with no gene match: 9. Germline-derived CDR1 and CDR2 are MNHNY and SVGAGI (reference sequence). This CDR3 is CASSYSIADRVNSPLHF. CDR3 DNA: TGTGCCAGCAGTTACTCGATCGCCGACAGGGTAAATTCACCCCTCCACTTT.

This clonotype has more than one count but fewer than ten. This chain links TRBV5-1 with TRBJ1-1; D ambiguous. This CDR3 contains 12 residues. V was shortened by 4 bases and J by 3 bases, with 7 bases between the two germline ends. Germline CDR1 reads SGHRS; CDR2 reads YFSETQ. Here the CDR3 reads CASSAGDTEAFF. The CDR3 DNA follows: TGCGCCAGCAGCGCCGGTGACACTGAAGCTTTCTTT.